These T cell receptor beta chains were read from a single sample in a study of shared clonotypes between healthy human individuals. Sequencing used immunoSEQ multiplex PCR; TCRdb keeps in-frame clones, though not all of them. This sample yields 2 million to 2.5 million clones, of which under 97% are seen a single time; approximately 0.13% belongs to the top ten. Sequenced: naive CD4+ T cells sorted from blood. The receptors shown here come from a man aged 18-30 years in good health. Each CDR3 is given with its conserved first and last residue. A D gene is named only where the DNA matches it firmly. Only some rows state a clone size, as once, few, many or a class for expanded clones.

d_gene	abundance	v_gene	CDR3aa
.	once	TRBV13	CASSLASREGLQETQYF
.	.	TRBV19	CASRRGANQETQYF
TRBD1	.	TRBV18	CASSPLGGYTGELFF
TRBD2	.	TRBV11-3	CASSLKRGTNDGTDTQYF
.	.	TRBV27	CASSSGRTRGYTF
TRBD2	.	TRBV7-2	CASSLAVLAGRDEQYF
.	.	TRBV2	CASSTLSNQPQHF
TRBD1	.	TRBV5-1	CASSPPGTGVGDTQYF
.	.	TRBV5-3	CARSSGQRTEAFF
.	.	TRBV5-5	CASSFLRGRELDQPQHF
TRBD2	once	TRBV28	CASSLGLGELAQYF
.	.	TRBV5-5	CASSLGANNEKLFF
TRBD1	.	TRBV10-3	CAISRTGEMNTEAFF
TRBD2	.	TRBV5-1	CASSPGGLAGVYEQYF
.	.	TRBV30	CAWIEGVTENTEAFF
.	.	TRBV28	CASRDGDQPQHF